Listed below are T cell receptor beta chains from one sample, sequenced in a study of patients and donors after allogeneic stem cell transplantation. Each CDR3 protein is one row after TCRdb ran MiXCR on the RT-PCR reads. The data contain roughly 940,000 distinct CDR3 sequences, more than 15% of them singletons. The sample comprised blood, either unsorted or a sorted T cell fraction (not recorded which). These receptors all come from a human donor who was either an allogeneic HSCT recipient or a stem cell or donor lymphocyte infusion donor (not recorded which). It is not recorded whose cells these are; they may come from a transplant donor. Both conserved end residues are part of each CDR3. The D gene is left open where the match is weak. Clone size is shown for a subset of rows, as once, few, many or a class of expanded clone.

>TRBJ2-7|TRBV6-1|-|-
CASSQTGYSYEQYF
TGTGCCAGCAGTCAAACGGGATATTCCTACGAGCAGTACTTC
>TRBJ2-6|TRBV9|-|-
CASSPPKGLRANVLTF
TGTGCCAGCAGCCCCCCTAAAGGGTTGCGGGCCAACGTCCTGACTTTC
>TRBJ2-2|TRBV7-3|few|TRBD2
CASSPSGGYTGELFF
TGTGCCAGCAGCCCTAGCGGGGGATACACCGGGGAGCTGTTTTTT
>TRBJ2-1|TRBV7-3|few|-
CASSLDWGSNEQFF
TGTGCCAGCAGCTTAGACTGGGGAAGCAATGAGCAGTTCTTC
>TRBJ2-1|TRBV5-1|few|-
CAVIFLTAYGEQFF
TGCGCCGTCATCTTCTTGACCGCTTATGGTGAGCAGTTCTTC
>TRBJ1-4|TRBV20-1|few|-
CSAISWPTNEKLFF
TGCAGTGCTATAAGTTGGCCAACTAATGAAAAACTGTTTTTT
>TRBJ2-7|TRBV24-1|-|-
CATSDSGTNSYEQYF
TGTGCCACCTCCGATTCCGGGACAAACTCCTACGAGCAGTACTTC
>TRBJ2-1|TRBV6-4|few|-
CASSDSPGSSYNEQFF
TGTGCCAGCAGTGACTCGCCGGGGAGCTCCTACAATGAGCAGTTCTTC
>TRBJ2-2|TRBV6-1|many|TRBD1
CASVGTGTGELFF
TGTGCCAGCGTCGGGACAGGGACCGGGGAGCTGTTTTTT
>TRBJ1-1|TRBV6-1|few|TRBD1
CASRSLGTGGTEAFF
TGTGCCAGCAGATCCCTCGGGACAGGGGGCACTGAAGCTTTCTTT
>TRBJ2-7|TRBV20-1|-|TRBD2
CSARPPSGRAHEQYF
TGCAGTGCTAGGCCCCCTAGCGGGAGGGCCCACGAGCAGTACTTC
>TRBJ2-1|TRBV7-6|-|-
CASSLGQAIGNEQFF
TGTGCCAGCAGCTTAGGACAGGCAATAGGAAATGAGCAGTTCTTC
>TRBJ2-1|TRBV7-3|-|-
CASSLKVYNEQFF
TGTGCCAGCAGCTTAAAGGTATACAATGAGCAGTTCTTC
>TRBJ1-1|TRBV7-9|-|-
CASSTGGRVYTEAFF
TGTGCCAGCAGCACGGGGGGCAGGGTGTATACTGAAGCTTTCTTT
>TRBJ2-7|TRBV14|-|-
CASSHSGDGGYPSYEQYF
TGTGCCAGCAGCCACTCCGGGGACGGAGGATATCCCTCCTACGAGCAGTACTTC
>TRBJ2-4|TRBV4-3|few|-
CASSQAQGNIQYF
TGCGCCAGCAGCCAAGCCCAGGGAAACATTCAGTACTTC
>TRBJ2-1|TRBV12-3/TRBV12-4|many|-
CASSPPRGRGNEQFF
TGTGCCAGCAGTCCTCCTCGAGGGAGGGGGAATGAGCAGTTCTTC
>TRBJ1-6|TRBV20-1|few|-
CSARRGDVGHSPLHF
TGCAGTGCTCGGCGGGGAGATGTGGGGCATTCACCCCTCCACTTT
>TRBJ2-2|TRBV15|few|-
CATSREGPGELFF
TGTGCCACCAGCAGAGAGGGGCCCGGGGAGCTGTTTTTT
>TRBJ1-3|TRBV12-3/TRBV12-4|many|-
CASTAASGNTIYF
TGTGCCAGCACTGCAGCTTCTGGAAACACCATATATTTT
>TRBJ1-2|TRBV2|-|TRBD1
CASSELGQGLLSYGYTF
TGTGCCAGCAGTGAATTGGGACAGGGGCTACTCTCCTATGGCTACACCTTC
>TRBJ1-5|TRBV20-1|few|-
CSARKYPGQLNQPQHF
TGCAGTGCTAGGAAATACCCGGGACAACTCAATCAGCCCCAGCATTTT
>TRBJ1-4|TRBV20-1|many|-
CSASSAGGEKLFF
TGCAGTGCTAGTTCGGCGGGAGGTGAAAAACTGTTTTTT
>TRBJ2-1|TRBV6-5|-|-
CASSFGPYNEQFF
TGTGCCAGCAGTTTCGGGCCCTACAATGAGCAGTTCTTC
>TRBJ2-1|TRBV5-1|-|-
CASSLAQNLKQFF
TGCGCCAGCAGCTTGGCTCAAAACTTGAAGCAGTTCTTC
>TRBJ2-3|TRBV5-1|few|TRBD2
CASSGTSGRRRDTQYF
TGCGCCAGCAGCGGAACTAGCGGGAGGAGAAGGGATACGCAGTATTTT
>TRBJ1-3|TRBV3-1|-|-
CASSPSPSIRGRGNTIYF
TGTGCCAGCAGCCCTAGTCCCTCGATACGTGGACGCGGAAACACCATATATTTT
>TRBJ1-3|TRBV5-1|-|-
CASSLTTLPCGNTIYF
TGCGCCAGCAGCTTGACTACCCTACCCTGTGGAAACACCATATATTTT
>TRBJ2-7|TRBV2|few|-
CASVEMGEPLYF
TGTGCCAGCGTCGAAATGGGGGAGCCCTTGTACTTC
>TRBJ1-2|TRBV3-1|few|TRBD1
CASSHGTLGTGNGYTF
TGTGCCAGCAGCCATGGGACCCTTGGGACAGGGAATGGCTACACCTTC
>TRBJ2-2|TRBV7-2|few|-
CASSFVLRRDTGELFF
TGTGCCAGCAGCTTCGTCCTTCGAAGAGACACCGGGGAGCTGTTTTTT
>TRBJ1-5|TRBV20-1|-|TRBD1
CSAYRDRLAKVDQPQHF
TGCAGTGCATACCGGGACAGATTGGCTAAGGTCGATCAGCCCCAGCATTTT
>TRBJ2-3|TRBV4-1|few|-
CASSQDQLDTQYF
TGCGCCAGCAGCCAAGATCAGCTAGATACGCAGTATTTT
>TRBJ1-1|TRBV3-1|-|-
CTSSQAQGPSQAFF
TGTACCAGCAGCCAAGCCCAGGGGCCCTCCCAAGCTTTCTTT
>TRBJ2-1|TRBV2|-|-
CASNRLLDNEQFF
TGTGCCAGCAATAGACTACTTGACAATGAGCAGTTCTTC
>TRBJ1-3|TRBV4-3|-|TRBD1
CASSPTDREQKAIYF
TGCGCCAGCAGCCCTACGGACAGGGAGCAGAAGGCCATATATTTT
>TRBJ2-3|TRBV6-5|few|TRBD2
CASSYSGGRAGDTQYF
TGTGCCAGCAGTTACTCAGGCGGGAGGGCGGGAGATACGCAGTATTTT
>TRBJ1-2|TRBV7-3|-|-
CASSPHKGYGYTF
TGTGCCAGCAGCCCCCACAAGGGGTATGGCTACACCTTC
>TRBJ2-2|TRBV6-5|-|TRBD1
CASSYPRGRTGELFF
TGTGCCAGCAGTTACCCCAGGGGGCGAACCGGGGAGCTGTTTTTT
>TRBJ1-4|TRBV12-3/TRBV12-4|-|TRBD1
CASSAGQGLEKLFF
TGTGCCAGCAGTGCGGGACAGGGACTTGAAAAACTGTTTTTT
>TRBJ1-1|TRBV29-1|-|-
CSVKGGTGPVNTEAFF
TGCAGCGTTAAAGGGGGTACGGGGCCCGTGAACACTGAAGCTTTCTTT
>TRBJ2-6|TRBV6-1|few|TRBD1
CATRQGVSGANVLTF
TGTGCCACCCGACAGGGCGTCTCTGGGGCCAACGTCCTGACTTTC
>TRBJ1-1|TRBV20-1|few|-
CSARDKKGQEAFF
TGCAGTGCTAGAGATAAGAAGGGGCAGGAAGCTTTCTTT
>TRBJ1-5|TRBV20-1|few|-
CSARESTPGLGQPQHF
TGCAGTGCTAGAGAATCGACGCCAGGATTAGGTCAGCCCCAGCATTTT
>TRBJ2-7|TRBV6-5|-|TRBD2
CASSYAGTSVVYEQYF
TGTGCCAGCAGTTACGCCGGGACTAGCGTGGTCTACGAGCAGTACTTC
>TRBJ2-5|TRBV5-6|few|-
CASSFVFRGRETQYF
TGTGCCAGCAGCTTTGTCTTCAGGGGTCGAGAGACCCAGTACTTC
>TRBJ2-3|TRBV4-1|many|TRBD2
CASSQDHSAGGADTQYF
TGCGCCAGCAGCCAAGATCATTCAGCGGGGGGAGCAGATACGCAGTATTTT
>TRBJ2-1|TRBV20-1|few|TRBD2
CSASSLLAGAVNEQFF
TGCAGTGCTAGTTCCTTACTAGCGGGAGCTGTAAATGAGCAGTTCTTC
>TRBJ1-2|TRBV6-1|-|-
CATAASGPSNYGYTF
TGTGCCACCGCCGCGTCGGGGCCTTCTAACTATGGCTACACCTTC
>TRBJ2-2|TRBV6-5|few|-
CASSYSGQGVGELFF
TGTGCCAGCAGTTACTCGGGTCAGGGAGTCGGGGAGCTGTTTTTT
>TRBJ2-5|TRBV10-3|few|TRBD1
CATRPGTRTGNETQYF
TGTGCCACACGGCCCGGGACCCGGACAGGGAACGAGACCCAGTACTTC
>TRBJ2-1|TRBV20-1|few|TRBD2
CSARDPSGSSYNEQFF
TGCAGTGCTAGAGATCCTAGCGGAAGCTCCTACAATGAGCAGTTCTTC
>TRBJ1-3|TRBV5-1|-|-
CASSPEGNSGNTIYF
TGCGCCAGCAGCCCGGAGGGGAACTCTGGAAACACCATATATTTT
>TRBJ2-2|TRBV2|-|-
CASSEALGGRGELFF
TGTGCCAGCAGTGAAGCGCTCGGGGGACGGGGGGAGCTGTTTTTT
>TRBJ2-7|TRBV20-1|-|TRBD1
CSARTTGGMRSYEQYF
TGCAGTGCCAGAACGACAGGGGGGATGAGGTCCTACGAGCAGTACTTC
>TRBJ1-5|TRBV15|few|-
CATSRDRGREKYNQPQHF
TGTGCCACCAGCAGAGATCGGGGGCGTGAGAAGTACAATCAGCCCCAGCATTTT